These 23 T cell receptor beta chains share one sample of origin, sequenced in a study of human thymus T cells. Thymus tissue was removed during corrective cardiac surgery. Here immunoSEQ multiplex PCR was the method, and the copy in TCRdb shows in-frame clones only, minus some. Found here are some 72,000 clones, 95% to 98% of them singletons; the top ten hold roughly 0.028%. The material sequenced was thymus tissue. The receptors derive from a boy under three years old with a congenital heart defect but otherwise immunologically healthy.

The V and J genes are TRBV6-6 and TRBJ2-1; D gene unclear. This CDR3 is 13 amino acids long. The germline CDR1 and CDR2 sequences are MNHNY and SVGAGI (reference sequence). Trimming shortened V by 3 bases and J by 6 bases, and 9 bases separated the two germline ends. The CDR3 DNA reads as TGTGCCAGCAGTTATCAGAGTCCCAATGAGCAGTTCTTC. Translating gives CASSYQSPNEQFF.

The rearrangement uses TRBV4-1 and TRBJ1-3; unclear D gene. Germline-derived CDR1 and CDR2 are MGHRA and YSYEKL. This CDR3 comprises 14 residues. Trimming pared 7 bases from V and 0 bases from J, leaving 10 bases between. The CDR3 DNA sequence: TGCGCCAGCAAACTAGACATCTCTGGAAACACCATATATTTT. Protein product: CASKLDISGNTIYF.

This clone was seen just once. This chain links TRBV6-1 with TRBJ2-1, with unresolved D. The V end lost 6 bases, the J end lost 5 bases, and 5 bases lay between the germline ends. The CDR3 spans 11 residues. In germline, CDR1 is MNHNS, CDR2 SASEGT. In nucleotides, the CDR3 is TGTGCCAGCAGAGGGAACAATGAGCAGTTCTTC. It encodes CASRGNNEQFF.

V and J are TRBV10-3 and TRBJ2-3; TRBD2 agrees at 14 bases. The CDR3 sequence is 18 residues long. V lost 9 bases to trimming and J lost 2 bases; unmatched junction nucleotides: 13. Germline-derived CDR1 and CDR2 are ENHRY and SYGVKD. CDR3 bases: TGTGCCATACCCCCCGGGACTAGCGGGAGCTGCGCCACAGATACGCAGTATTTT. This translates into CAIPPGTSGSCATDTQYF.

The rearrangement joins TRBV9 to TRBJ1-3, with a weak D call TRBD1 (5 bases). The CDR3 is 14 residues long. V dropped 4 bases and J dropped 7 bases, with 15 bases sitting between them. Per germline, CDR1 SGDLS and CDR2 YYNGEE. The CDR3 DNA reads as TGTGCCAGCAGCCCCCCGGGAGGGACGAACACCATATATTTT. Protein product: CASSPPGGTNTIYF.

The rearrangement uses TRBV18 and TRBJ2-7; 7 bases match TRBD1. CDR3 length: 14 residues. Germline CDR1 KGHSH, CDR2 LQKENI. V lost 3 bases and J lost 2; bases outside the gene matches: 4. CDR3 nucleotide sequence: TGTGCCAGCTCACCTACCACAGGGGCCTACGAGCAGTACTTC. Amino acid sequence: CASSPTTGAYEQYF.

This chain connects TRBV4-2 to TRBJ1-5, with D unclear. Germline V lookup: CDR1 LGHNA, CDR2 YNFKEQ. The CDR3 covers 18 residues. Trimming shortened V by 0 bases and J by 3 bases, and 18 bases separated the two germline ends. The CDR3 spells CASSQEGTRGGYNQPQHF. The CDR3 DNA reads TGTGCCAGCAGCCAAGAGGGCACCCGTGGAGGTTACAATCAGCCCCAGCATTTT.

The chain recombines TRBV7-9 with TRBJ2-7; D might be TRBD2 (6 bases). This CDR3 is built from 17 residues. V was clipped by 5 bases and J by 2 bases, with 22 bases between them. Germline V gene data show CDR1 as SEHNR and CDR2 as FQNEAQ (reference sequence). The DNA of the CDR3 is TGTGCCAGCAGCCCTACGGCCCCCGGGGGTAGCACCTACGAGCAGTACTTC. Residues: CASSPTAPGGSTYEQYF.

This clone was observed a single time. The chain uses TRBV9 and TRBJ1-1; no firm D call. Germline V lookup: CDR1 SGDLS, CDR2 YYNGEE. Between the trimmed V and J ends, which lost 2 bases and 0 bases, there was a span of 11 bases. The CDR3 spans 15 residues. This CDR3 is CASSVEVSMNTEAFF. Written as DNA, the CDR3 is TGTGCCAGCAGCGTGGAGGTCAGCATGAACACTGAAGCTTTCTTT.

The CDR3 is CASSQDQDRGRGQYF. For the CDR3, the DNA is TGTGCCAGCAGCCAAGATCAGGACAGGGGGCGGGGGCAGTACTTC. The chain uses TRBV14 and TRBJ2-7, with TRBD1 matching over 11 bases. V lost 0 bases, J lost 9 bases, and 7 bases stayed unmatched. Germline V gene data show CDR1 as SGHDN and CDR2 as FVKESK. There are 15 residues in the CDR3.

The V and J genes are TRBV12-5 and TRBJ2-1; TRBD2 matches at 16 bases. Germline-derived CDR1 and CDR2 are LGHNT and FRNRAP. J was trimmed by 7 bases and V by 2 bases; bases with no gene match: 5. This CDR3 comprises 17 residues. CDR3 DNA sequence: TGTGCTAGTGGTTTGCCCCAGGGACTAGCGGGGGGGAATGAGCAGTTCTTC. Protein: CASGLPQGLAGGNEQFF.

The chain carries TRBV19 and TRBJ1-5; D might be TRBD1 (5 bases). The CDR3 totals 14 residues. V lost 0 bases and J lost 5, with 8 bases in between. From germline, CDR1 is LNHDA and CDR2 SQIVND (reference sequence). CDR3 bases: TGTGCCAGTAGTATAGATTGGGGGGATCAGCCCCAGCATTTT. It codes for CASSIDWGDQPQHF.

The rearrangement links TRBV7-2 to TRBJ1-2; no reliable D call. The CDR3 covers 11 residues. In germline, CDR1 is SGHTA, CDR2 FQGNSA. V lost 4 bases to trimming and J lost 13 bases, with 13 bases between them. The CDR3 sequence: CASSWRPRFTF. The CDR3 DNA reads as TGTGCCAGCAGCTGGAGACCACGGTTCACCTTC.

The chain carries TRBV5-8 and TRBJ2-3; a weak D match, TRBD2 (6 bases). Trimming left V 2 bases short and J 1 base short, with 17 bases between. Germline CDR1 and CDR2: SGHTS and YDEGEE. CDR3 length equals 17 residues. DNA for the CDR3: TGTGCCAGCAGCTTATCACCCTCTAGCGAGGGCACAGATACGCAGTATTTT. Amino acids: CASSLSPSSEGTDTQYF.

The chain joins TRBV28 to TRBJ1-1, with D perhaps matching TRBD1 (6 bases). The germline CDR1 and CDR2 sequences are MDHEN and SYDVKM. V was trimmed by 7 bases and J by 4 bases, leaving 19 bases between them. This CDR3 spans 15 amino acids. The CDR3 DNA reads TGTGCCAGCAAGAAGACAGGCGCAAAGTTCACTGAAGCTTTCTTT. It yields the protein CASKKTGAKFTEAFF.

This clone was counted a single time. The chain employs TRBV13 and TRBJ1-2; the D gene is possibly TRBD1 (6 bases). Germline V gene data show CDR1 as PRHDT and CDR2 as FYEKMQ (reference sequence). This CDR3 contains 17 residues. The ends were cut back, 1 base at V and 8 bases at J, with 23 bases in the middle. The CDR3 DNA sequence: TGTGCCAGCAGCTTAGAGGGGGTGGGACACCCGGAACGGGGCTACACCTTC. Translating it yields CASSLEGVGHPERGYTF.

This chain joins TRBV4-2 and TRBJ2-7, with D hard to call. Trimming removed 0 bases from V and 6 bases from J, with 12 bases in between. The CDR3 has 14 residues. Looked up from germline, CDR1 is LGHNA and CDR2 is YNFKEQ. The CDR3 sequence is CASSQDIVLGEQYF. The CDR3 DNA follows: TGTGCCAGCAGCCAAGATATTGTACTGGGCGAGCAGTACTTC.

This rearrangement joins TRBV4-3 to TRBJ1-2; D call uncertain. CDR1 LGHNA and CDR2 YSLEER come from the germline V gene. V lost 1 base and J 8 bases, leaving 14 bases between the germline ends. The CDR3 loop spans 14 amino acids. The CDR3, as DNA: TGCGCCAGCAGCCAAGGAGCAGGTTTGGGGGGCTACACCTTC. Translation gives CASSQGAGLGGYTF.

The CDR3 here is CASGKLGQGLRGYNEQFF. The DNA of the CDR3 is TGTGCCAGCGGTAAGCTCGGACAGGGCCTAAGAGGCTACAATGAGCAGTTCTTC. The J gene is TRBJ2-1, the V gene TRBV27, with TRBD1 matching over 8 bases. This CDR3 is built from 18 residues. Germline V gene sequence: CDR1 MNHEY, CDR2 SMNVEV (reference sequence). V shed 8 bases, J shed 3 bases, and the junction held 18 bases outside the gene matches.

The V gene is TRBV2, the J gene TRBJ1-4; no definite D call. From germline, CDR1 is SNHLY and CDR2 FYNNEI. V lost 8 bases, J lost 3 bases, and 7 bases lay in between. CDR3 size: 12 residues. The CDR3 here is CASGGPNEKLFF. CDR3 in DNA: TGTGCCAGCGGTGGGCCTAATGAAAAACTGTTTTTT.

This sequence joins TRBV6-5 and TRBJ2-1; 7 bases agree with TRBD2. The germline V gene has CDR1 MNHEY and CDR2 SVGAGI. This CDR3 comprises 15 residues. Trimming removed 0 bases from V and 15 bases from J; junction bases left unmatched: 14. CDR3 DNA: TGTGCCAGCAGTTACTCACCCTCTGGGGCGGGGGATACGTTCTTC. As protein: CASSYSPSGAGDTFF.

The V and J genes are TRBV10-3 and TRBJ1-2; TRBD1 agrees at 10 bases. After removal of 7 bases from V and 3 bases from J, the junction contained 11 bases not matched to a gene. The length of the CDR3 is 16 residues. The V gene's germline CDR1 is ENHRY and CDR2 SYGVKD. CDR3 bases: TGTGCCATCACCCCCCGGGGAGGACAGGGGGACTATGGCTACACCTTC. Its translation: CAITPRGGQGDYGYTF.

The J gene is TRBJ2-5, the V gene TRBV4-2; 11 nucleotides agree with TRBD1. There are 18 residues in the CDR3. Germline-derived CDR1 and CDR2 are LGHNA and YNFKEQ. J was trimmed by 5 bases and V by 1 base; bases with no gene match: 12. The CDR3 coding sequence is TGTGCCAGCAGCCAAGTTGCGGACAGGGGGCCTAGGGGGGAGACCCAGTACTTC. It specifies CASSQVADRGPRGETQYF.